The 6 T cell receptor beta chains given below trace back to one sample, sequenced in a study of cytomegalovirus exposure and HLA in healthy donors. Sequencing used immunoSEQ multiplex PCR; TCRdb keeps in-frame clones, though not all of them. Of tens of thousands of clones listed, 94% are singletons. The sample taken for sequencing was PBMCs. These receptors all stem from a young man in good health and CMV-seropositive.

The chain links TRBV6-6 to TRBJ1-2; tentatively, D is TRBD1 (6 bases). The CDR3 spans 15 residues. The V gene's germline CDR1 is MNHNY and CDR2 SVGAGI (reference sequence). Trimming shortened V by 5 bases and J by 4 bases, and 17 bases separated the two germline ends. CDR3 sequence: CASSDHPGQIYGYTF. The CDR3 nucleotides read TGTGCCAGCAGTGACCATCCTGGACAGATCTATGGCTACACCTTC.

In the case of this clone: One end of the junction varies from germline; a read error may be responsible. This chain uses TRBV5-1 with TRBJ1-1; D is undetermined. Germline V gene lookup returns CDR1 SGHRS and CDR2 YFSETQ. This CDR3 is built from 13 residues. The CDR3 nucleotides read TGCACCAGCAGCTTGAGCCAGAACACTGAAGCTTTCTTT. Its translation: CTSSLSQNTEAFF.

This chain uses TRBV19 with TRBJ2-1; TRBD1 is a possible D gene (5 bases). V shed 0 bases and J shed 5 bases, with 8 bases lying between them. CDR1 is LNHDA and CDR2 is SQIVND in the germline V gene (reference sequence). The CDR3 is 14 residues long. The CDR3 here is CASSIEAGHNEQFF. As DNA, the CDR3 is TGTGCCAGTAGTATAGAGGCAGGGCACAATGAGCAGTTCTTC.

This chain links TRBV10-1 with TRBJ2-3; TRBD2 matches 8 bases. V lost 3 bases and J lost 1; bases outside the gene matches: 3. The CDR3 is 15 residues long. Germline CDR1 WNHNN, CDR2 SYGVQD (reference sequence). The chain's CDR3 is CASSDRRGGTDTQYF. For the CDR3, the DNA is TGCGCCAGCAGTGATCGGCGGGGGGGCACAGATACGCAGTATTTT.

V and J are TRBV12-5 and TRBJ1-5; TRBD1 matches at 8 bases. The V and J ends lost 1 base and 6 bases, in that order; junction bases with no gene match: 5. The CDR3 has 15 residues. The germline V gene has CDR1 LGHNT and CDR2 FRNRAP. This CDR3 is CASGLGDRGSQPQHF. The CDR3 DNA is TGTGCTAGTGGTTTGGGAGACAGGGGCAGTCAGCCCCAGCATTTT.

This chain links TRBV5-1 with TRBJ2-3; D may be TRBD1 (6 bases). The V and J ends lost 4 bases and 0 bases respectively, with 12 bases between them. Germline V gene sequence: CDR1 SGHRS, CDR2 YFSETQ. The CDR3 extends over 15 amino acids. The CDR3 bases are TGCGCCAGCAGCGAATGGGACACCAGCACAGATACGCAGTATTTT. Its protein product is CASSEWDTSTDTQYF.